The clone carrying this T cell receptor beta chain has more than one count but fewer than ten. Its antigen is unknown. The data were obtained in a study of beta chain features in type 1 diabetes. Study background: Across all samples, some 98 million sorted cells were examined. Study-wide findings and caveats: Cells that show high TCR expression could be over-represented by cDNA sequencing. For patients, the naive, central memory and Treg TCRB repertoires appeared more alike than for healthy donors.

The CDR3 is made up of 13 amino acids. CDR1 and CDR2 from the germline V gene are LNHDA and SQIVND (reference sequence). V was pared by 3 bases and J by 5 bases, with 10 bases between. Sequenced material consisted of expressed TCRB transcripts (all of the isolated RNA was reverse transcribed). TCRdb keeps only in-frame clones here, not all; method: immunoSEQ multiplex PCR. The sample has hundreds of thousands of clones, 9.6% seen once. This TCR was sampled from a woman under 30 in good health. The genes are TRBV19 and TRBJ1-1; a weak D match, TRBD1 (5 bases). Input material: naive CD4+ T cells from blood. CDR3 in amino acids: CASSIGRETEAFF. For the CDR3, the DNA is TGTGCCAGTAGTATCGGCAGGGAAACTGAAGCTTTCTTT.